Described below is a single T cell receptor (beta chain) sequence and its context. What this receptor recognizes is not known. No base qualities exist here, and no much larger clone lies one base off it. Libraries were constructed by the immunoSEQ multiplex PCR assay. For most patients, genomic DNA was subjected to high-throughput TCR-beta CDR3 sequencing by Adaptive Biotechnologies. The authors' pipeline ran thus. TCR sequencing data for roughly 20 patients were retrieved from Adaptive's ImmunoSEQ software; a few other patients were processed with MiXCR and VDJtools. Because the origin of CDR3 nucleotide sequences shared between donor and recipient could not be assigned, those sequences were removed. To count as alloreactive, a clone needed at least 2-fold expansion over unstimulated cells and a minimum CFSE-low frequency of 0.002% (template counts) or 0.001% (read counts). Clones were considered mappable if detected in sequenced pre-transplant spleen, lymph node, or MLR CFSE-low populations of the donor or recipient. Cumulative frequency of alloreactive clones was calculated as a percentage of all sequences weighted by copy number. TCRdb's version of the immuneACCESS table is confined to in-frame rearrangements and falls short of the full clone set. An unresolved V gene accounts for under half of the shortfall where checked; the remainder is of unknown origin. V, J and clone size reflect that table, while D and trimming were determined from the DNA. In all, the sample holds about 54,000 clones, and roughly nine tenths of those were seen once. Of the sample, over 4.5% falls within the top ten clones.

In the first month after transplant, blood samples were collected up to 4 times, and after that at least monthly when available. From the germline V gene (reference sequence), CDR1 is SGHNT and CDR2 is YYREEE. V is pared back by 0 bases and J by 3 bases, with 10 bases lying between the germline termini. The CDR3 numbers 15 residues from cysteine through phenylalanine. Kept here is only the CDR3 DNA, which spans 45 bases and is read in frame from base 1. This sample stems from a study of graft-versus-host responses after intestinal transplantation (dated by TCRdb to 2020 to 2023). Broadly, across the study: Multivisceral, liver-intestinal, or isolated intestinal transplants were received by the recipients. Anti-thymocyte globulin induction was given to all recipients, followed by maintenance tacrolimus and steroids for two to four years. Bulk TCR-beta CDR3 sequencing was used to track graft-versus-host and host-versus-graft alloreactive T cell clones in the graft, circulation and bone marrow after intestinal transplantation. Alloreactive clones were identified by sequencing pre-transplant mixed lymphocyte reaction products and comparing them with unstimulated pre-transplant donor and recipient T cells. A cohort of approximately 23 intestinal transplant recipients, including one retransplant, was enrolled, and a few patients lacking pretransplant specimens were excluded. Donor T cell macrochimerism was defined as a peak of at least 4% donor T cells among recipient peripheral blood mononuclear cells. Samples from a few later patients were sequenced in-house on an Illumina MiSeq with MiXCR processing rather than by the commercial service. On the study overall, not on this receptor specifically: In patients with donor T cell macrochimerism, the allografts had high GvH to HvG T cell clonal ratios. GvH clones were detected in recipient bone marrow, and some of these GvH clones were observed earlier in ileal mucosa or blood, consistent with an intestinal mucosal origin. The conclusions were limited by the relatively low number and heterogeneity of the intestinal transplant patients. Early after transplant, peak levels of circulating GvH clones were associated with declines in HvG clones.

The chain employs TRBV5-4 and TRBJ1-5; the D gene is perhaps TRBD1, on 6 matching bases. Sample: PBMCs, taken roughly 660 days after intestinal transplant. The sequence came from a human patient who received an intestinal transplant, so some T cells may come from the graft donor. CDR3 reads: CASSLGGGSNQPQHF. In nucleotides, the sequence is TGTGCCAGCAGCTTGGGCGGGGGCTCCAATCAGCCCCAGCATTTT.